This TCR beta chain originates from a study of post-analysis software for immune sequencing data. Findings of the study overall: Elevated frequency relative to controls characterized several TRBV segments in patients, TRBV5-6, TRBV5-1 and TRBV20-1 among them.

Incorporated into the TCR beta cDNA libraries were unique molecular identifiers, which served to reduce PCR and sequencing biases. TCRdb reprocessed the PCR reads with MiXCR, giving one entry per CDR3 protein. The repertoire holds about 200,000 distinct CDR3 sequences, with over 25% as singletons. About this clonotype itself: Its antigen is as yet unknown. This may stem from a read error, because a much larger clone lies one nucleotide away.

The CDR3 loop spans 16 amino acids. Germline assignment: CDR1 PRHDT and CDR2 FYEKMQ (reference sequence). The chain recombines TRBV13 with TRBJ2-1; the D gene is possibly TRBD2 (6 bases). The tail of the sequence fits TRBJ2-7 better, so the J call may be wrong. The sample was blood. The sequence was collected from a girl aged 2 to 17 with multiple sclerosis. CDR3 nucleotide sequence: TGTGCCAGCAGCTTCGCTAGCGTGGGGTCCTACAATGAGCAGTACTTC. This sequence encodes CASSFASVGSYNEQYF.